The 14 T cell receptor beta chains listed next were all sequenced from one sample in a study of T cells after yellow fever vaccination. TCRdb re-called the 5' RACE reads through MiXCR, storing one row per CDR3 protein. The repertoire holds 120,000 or so distinct CDR3 sequences, with about 6.8% as singletons. The sample here was CD4+ T cells sorted from PBMCs, taken around 45 days after the first yellow fever vaccination. The receptors were sampled from a man aged 18 to 29 who received the YFV17D yellow fever vaccine.

In its sample, this clonotype was seen many times. V and J are TRBV29-1 and TRBJ1-2; D might be TRBD1 (5 bases). The CDR3 covers 13 residues. V was cut by 4 bases and J by 4 bases, with 13 bases left in between. Germline V gene sequence: CDR1 SQVTM, CDR2 ANQGSEA. The CDR3: CSVGMTQGYGYTF. The CDR3 nucleotides read TGCAGCGTTGGAATGACCCAGGGCTATGGCTACACCTTC.

This clonotype has at least ten counts. As DNA, the CDR3 is TGCGCCAGCAGCTCGACAGGGGTTGAGGGCAATGAGCAGTTCTTC. Translating it yields CASSSTGVEGNEQFF. This sequence joins TRBV5-1 and TRBJ2-1; TRBD1 matches 8 bases. With V trimmed by 3 bases and J by 6 bases, 8 bases remained unmatched. The CDR3 covers 15 residues. Germline assignment: CDR1 SGHRS and CDR2 YFSETQ. Looking up the rest from reference TRBV5-1 and TRBJ2-1 gives the full variable domain: KAGVTQTPRYLIKTRGQQVTLSCSPISGHRSVSWYQQTPGQGLQFLFEYFSETQRNKGNFPGRFSGRQFSNSRSEMNVSTLELGDSALYLCASSSTGVEGNEQFFGPGTRLTVL.

CDR3 region: CASSPLYRGNYGYTF. CDR3 nucleotides: TGTGCCAGCTCACCACTGTATAGAGGGAACTATGGCTACACCTTC. The chain links TRBV18 to TRBJ1-2; D not resolved. V lost 1 base and J lost 2, with 11 bases in between. Germline assignment: CDR1 KGHSH and CDR2 LQKENI. The CDR3 is 15 amino acids.

This clonotype was counted many times. This chain joins TRBV7-2 and TRBJ2-2, with TRBD1 matching over 7 bases. CDR1 and CDR2 from the germline V gene are SGHTA and FQGNSA. The V segment lost 5 bases and the J segment 0 bases; nucleotides outside the gene matches: 3. This CDR3 is built from 15 residues. CDR3 sequence (DNA): TGTGCCAGCAGCCAGGACAGGACGAACACCGGGGAGCTGTTTTTT. Protein: CASSQDRTNTGELFF.

The chain uses TRBV12-3 or TRBV12-4 and TRBJ2-5, with D hard to call. Trimming shortened V by 3 bases and J by 1 base, and 12 bases separated the two germline ends. CDR3 length: 15 amino acids. DNA of the CDR3: TGTGCCAGCAGTTTTATACCCATGTCCCAAGAGACCCAGTACTTC. This gives the protein CASSFIPMSQETQYF.

This chain links TRBV5-4 with TRBJ2-5, with D perhaps being TRBD1 or TRBD2 (5 bases each). Germline values: CDR1 SGHNT, CDR2 YYREEE (reference sequence). The V end lost 4 bases, the J end lost 1 base, and 11 bases lay between the germline ends. The CDR3 runs 14 residues. The CDR3: CASSLPGPQETQYF. CDR3 DNA sequence: TGTGCCAGCAGCCTTCCGGGGCCCCAAGAGACCCAGTACTTC.

The table lists this clonotype with many counts. V usage is TRBV12-3 or TRBV12-4 and J usage is TRBJ1-3; D remains ambiguous. The CDR3 covers 12 residues. V gave up 2 bases and J gave up 7 bases, with 6 bases separating them. CDR3 amino acids: CASSLNGNTIYF. CDR3 sequence (DNA): TGTGCCAGCAGTTTAAACGGGAACACCATATATTTT.

This clonotype has a count of ten or more. The chain uses TRBV6-2 or TRBV6-3 and TRBJ2-7; tentative D call: TRBD2 (5 bases). CDR1 and CDR2 from the germline V gene are MNHEY and SVGEGT. The CDR3 covers 12 residues. Trimming took off 6 bases at V and 4 bases at J, with 10 bases between the two ends. The CDR3 loop is CASSQTGYEQYV. CDR3 in DNA: TGTGCCAGCAGCCAGACGGGATACGAGCAGTACGTC.

About this clonotype: One end of the junction is discordant with germline, which a read error may explain. CDR3 loop: CAFSLTGAGDPGANVLTF. CDR3 nucleotide sequence: TGTGCCTTCAGTTTAACGGGCGCAGGGGATCCTGGGGCCAACGTCCTGACTTTC. The chain links TRBV10-3 to TRBJ2-6; maybe TRBD1 (6 bases). Germline V gene sequence: CDR1 ENHRY, CDR2 SYGVKD. The CDR3 has 18 amino acids.

Many counts were recorded for this clonotype. The J gene is TRBJ2-3, the V gene TRBV5-1, with 10 bases aligning to TRBD2. The CDR3 has 15 amino acids. CDR1 and CDR2 (germline): SGHRS, YFSETQ. The J segment lost 10 bases and the V segment lost 5 bases, leaving 13 bases of the junction unmatched. CDR3 nucleotide sequence: TGCGCCAGCAGTGACAAGCGGGGGGGCGATTTGGCGCAGTATTTT. Translated: CASSDKRGGDLAQYF. The variable domain in full, with the rest retrieved from reference TRBV5-1 and TRBJ2-3, is KAGVTQTPRYLIKTRGQQVTLSCSPISGHRSVSWYQQTPGQGLQFLFEYFSETQRNKGNFPGRFSGRQFSNSRSEMNVSTLELGDSALYLCASSDKRGGDLAQYFGPGTRLTVL.

This clonotype was counted many times. V gene TRBV7-3 combines with J gene TRBJ2-1; 12 positions match TRBD2. The ends lost 1 base at V and 2 bases at J; junction bases unmatched: 0. The CDR3 covers 16 residues. Germline V lookup: CDR1 SGHTA, CDR2 FQGTGA. CDR3 residues: CASSLRTSGAYNEQFF. For the CDR3, the DNA is TGTGCCAGCAGCTTAAGGACTAGCGGGGCCTACAATGAGCAGTTCTTC.

This clonotype was seen ten or more times. The chain has TRBV20-1 and TRBJ1-4; D is undetermined. The germline V gene has CDR1 DFQATT and CDR2 SNEGSKA (reference sequence). Trimming removed 3 bases at V and 8 bases at J, with 7 bases between. CDR3 length: 11 residues. In DNA, the CDR3 is TGCAGTGCTAGCCCGGGGGAAAAACTGTTTTTT. This translates into CSASPGEKLFF.

This clonotype was observed at least ten times. CDR3 sequence: CASSRVGLRGKKDQPQHF. The CDR3 bases are TGTGCCAGCAGCCGAGTCGGTCTACGGGGGAAGAAGGATCAGCCCCAGCATTTT. The J gene is TRBJ1-5, the V gene TRBV6-5, with D possibly being TRBD1 (5 bases). Trimming removed 6 bases at V and 5 bases at J, with 26 bases between. CDR1 and CDR2 from the germline V gene are MNHEY and SVGAGI. The CDR3 contains 18 residues.

This clonotype showed up many times. The chain couples TRBV7-2 to TRBJ2-1; 14 bases fit TRBD2. The CDR3 is made up of 15 amino acids. Germline V lookup: CDR1 SGHTA, CDR2 FQGNSA. V dropped 5 bases and J dropped 8; count of bases not matched to a gene: 5. The CDR3 sequence is CASSRLAGGLDEQFF. The CDR3 nucleotides read TGTGCCAGCAGCCGACTAGCGGGGGGGCTAGATGAGCAGTTCTTC.